A selection of T cell receptor beta chains follows, all from one sample in a study of T cells in localized non-small cell lung cancer. The protocol was immunoSEQ multiplex PCR, while the TCRdb copy is restricted to in-frame clones and leaves out a portion. The repertoire holds approximately 46,000 clones, with about 86% as singletons. This material consisted of peripheral blood mononuclear cells, taken before any cancer treatment. These receptors were obtained from a man aged 40 to 70 with stage III lung adenocarcinoma. CDR3s include the opening cysteine and the closing phenylalanine or tryptophan. The D gene is left open where the match is weak. Size tells how often a clone was seen (once, few, many) or the class of an expanded clone, and some rows leave it out.

v_call: TRBV2; d_call: TRBD2; j_call: TRBJ2-5; clone_size: .; cdr3_aa: CASSDFLGLAGGQETQYF; cdr3_nt: TGTGCCAGCAGTGATTTTTTGGGACTAGCGGGGGGGCAAGAGACCCAGTACTTC
v_call: TRBV7-8; d_call: .; j_call: TRBJ1-1; clone_size: once; cdr3_aa: CASSSSYGPQQYPNTEAFF; cdr3_nt: TGTGCCAGCAGCTCGTCATATGGACCCCAGCAGTACCCAAACACTGAAGCTTTCTTT
v_call: TRBV11-2; d_call: .; j_call: TRBJ1-1; clone_size: .; cdr3_aa: CASREGGAPETEAFF; cdr3_nt: TGTGCCAGCAGAGAAGGGGGGGCTCCAGAGACTGAAGCTTTCTTT
v_call: TRBV15; d_call: TRBD1; j_call: TRBJ1-5; clone_size: .; cdr3_aa: CATRGQGNQPQHF; cdr3_nt: TGTGCCACCAGGGGACAGGGCAATCAGCCCCAGCATTTT
v_call: TRBV25-1; d_call: .; j_call: TRBJ2-1; clone_size: .; cdr3_aa: CASSSSGSLEQFF; cdr3_nt: TGTGCCAGCAGTAGTTCAGGGTCCCTTGAGCAGTTCTTC
v_call: TRBV7-2; d_call: .; j_call: TRBJ1-3; clone_size: .; cdr3_aa: CASSYRSYSGNTIYF; cdr3_nt: TGTGCCAGCAGCTACAGGTCTTACTCTGGAAACACCATATATTTT
v_call: TRBV2; d_call: .; j_call: TRBJ1-2; clone_size: .; cdr3_aa: CASRDLTYGYTF; cdr3_nt: TGTGCCAGCAGAGATCTGACGTATGGCTACACCTTC
v_call: TRBV27; d_call: .; j_call: TRBJ1-6; clone_size: few; cdr3_aa: CATRRLESPLHF; cdr3_nt: TGTGCCACGCGTAGGCTGGAATCACCCCTCCACTTT
v_call: TRBV7-2; d_call: .; j_call: TRBJ2-7; clone_size: .; cdr3_aa: CASSLRQAASYEQYF; cdr3_nt: TGTGCCAGCAGCTTACGGCAGGCTGCCTCCTACGAGCAGTACTTC
v_call: TRBV27; d_call: .; j_call: TRBJ2-7; clone_size: .; cdr3_aa: CASSFDRTAYEQYF; cdr3_nt: TGTGCCAGCAGTTTTGACAGGACCGCCTACGAGCAGTACTTC
v_call: TRBV5-4; d_call: TRBD2; j_call: TRBJ2-1; clone_size: .; cdr3_aa: CASSPTSGIYNEQFF; cdr3_nt: TGTGCCAGCAGCCCGACTAGCGGCATTTACAATGAGCAGTTCTTC
v_call: TRBV30; d_call: .; j_call: TRBJ1-6; clone_size: .; cdr3_aa: CAWSVGGDSPLHF; cdr3_nt: TGTGCCTGGAGTGTCGGGGGTGATTCACCCCTCCACTTT
v_call: TRBV19; d_call: TRBD1; j_call: TRBJ1-4; clone_size: .; cdr3_aa: CASMDRAKEKLFF; cdr3_nt: TGTGCCAGCATGGACAGGGCTAAAGAAAAACTGTTTTTT
v_call: TRBV4-2; d_call: .; j_call: TRBJ2-7; clone_size: .; cdr3_aa: CASRVDVVSPSYEQYF; cdr3_nt: TGTGCCAGCAGGGTAGATGTCGTGAGTCCCTCCTACGAGCAGTACTTC
v_call: TRBV7-2; d_call: TRBD2; j_call: TRBJ2-3; clone_size: .; cdr3_aa: CASSLARSGAGGTQYF; cdr3_nt: TGTGCCAGCAGCTTAGCGCGGAGCGGGGCCGGGGGTACGCAGTATTTT
v_call: TRBV5-4; d_call: .; j_call: TRBJ1-6; clone_size: .; cdr3_aa: CASSLGGYNSPLHF; cdr3_nt: TGTGCCAGCAGCTTGGGGGGGTATAATTCACCCCTCCACTTT